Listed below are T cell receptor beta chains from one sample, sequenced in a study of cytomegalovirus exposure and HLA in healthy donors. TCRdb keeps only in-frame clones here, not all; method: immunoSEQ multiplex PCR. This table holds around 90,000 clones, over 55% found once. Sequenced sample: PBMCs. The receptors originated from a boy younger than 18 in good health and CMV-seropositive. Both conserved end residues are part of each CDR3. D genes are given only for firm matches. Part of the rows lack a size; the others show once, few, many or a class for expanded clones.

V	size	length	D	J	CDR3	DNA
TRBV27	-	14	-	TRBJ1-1	CASSLSFGSTEAFF	TGTGCCAGCAGTTTATCCTTCGGGAGCACTGAAGCTTTCTTT
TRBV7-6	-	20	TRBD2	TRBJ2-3	CASSRSNRTSGRVPTDTQYF	TGTGCCAGCAGCAGATCGAATCGGACTAGCGGGAGGGTTCCCACAGATACGCAGTATTTT
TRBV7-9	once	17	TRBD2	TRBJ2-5	CASSPRASGSRRETQYF	TGTGCCAGCAGCCCGCGGGCTAGCGGGAGTCGTCGGGAGACCCAGTACTTC
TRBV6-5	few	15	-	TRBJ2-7	CASSYSTQTSYEQYF	TGTGCCAGCAGTTACTCGACACAGACCTCCTACGAGCAGTACTTC
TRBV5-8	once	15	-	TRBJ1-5	CASSTGVQYGQPQHF	TGTGCCAGCAGCACGGGAGTTCAGTACGGTCAGCCCCAGCATTTT
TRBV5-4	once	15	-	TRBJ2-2	CASSSGTRNTGELFF	TGTGCCAGCAGCTCCGGGACAAGAAACACCGGGGAGCTGTTTTTT
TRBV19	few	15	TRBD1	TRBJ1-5	CASTTTGGGNQPQHF	TGTGCCAGTACCACGACAGGGGGTGGCAATCAGCCCCAGCATTTT
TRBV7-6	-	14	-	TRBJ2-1	CASSLGPSYNEQFF	TGTGCCAGCAGCTTAGGTCCTTCCTACAATGAGCAGTTCTTC
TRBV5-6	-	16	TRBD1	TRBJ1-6	CASSLFVGGRNSPLHF	TGTGCCAGCAGCTTGTTTGTAGGGGGCAGGAATTCACCCCTCCACTTT
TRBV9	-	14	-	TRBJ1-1	CASSPSSGFTEAFF	TGTGCCAGCAGCCCCAGCTCGGGTTTCACTGAAGCTTTCTTT
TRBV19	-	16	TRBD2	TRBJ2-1	CASSAGLAAYYNEQFF	TGTGCCAGTAGTGCGGGACTAGCGGCATACTACAATGAGCAGTTCTTC
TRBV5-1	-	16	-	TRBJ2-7	CASSFDIQQLGYEQYF	TGCGCCAGCAGCTTTGACATACAGCAGCTTGGGTACGAGCAGTACTTC
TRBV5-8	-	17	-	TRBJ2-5	CASSLFGGNGVQETQYF	TGTGCCAGCAGCTTATTCGGGGGAAACGGAGTCCAAGAGACCCAGTACTTC
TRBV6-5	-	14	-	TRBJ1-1	CASSRPGRDAEAFF	TGTGCCAGCAGTCGGCCAGGGCGGGACGCTGAAGCTTTCTTT
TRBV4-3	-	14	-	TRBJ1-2	CASSPRGGNYGYTF	TGCGCCAGCAGCCCCCGAGGAGGGAACTATGGCTACACCTTC
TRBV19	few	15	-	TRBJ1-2	CASSIAWDTNYGYTF	TGTGCCAGTAGTATAGCATGGGACACTAACTATGGCTACACCTTC
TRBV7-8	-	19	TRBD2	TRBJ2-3	CASSLAVPGTSGRTDTQYF	TGTGCCAGCAGCTTAGCGGTCCCAGGGACTAGCGGGAGAACAGATACGCAGTATTTT
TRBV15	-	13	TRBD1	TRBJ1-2	CATSKGQGGGYPF	TGTGCCACCAGTAAAGGACAGGGCGGCGGCTACCCCTTC
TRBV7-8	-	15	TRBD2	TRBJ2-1	CASSLGAGAANEQFF	TGTGCCAGCAGCTTAGGAGCGGGAGCAGCCAATGAGCAGTTCTTC
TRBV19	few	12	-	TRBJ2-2	CASSIFTGELFF	TGTGCCAGTAGTATCTTTACCGGGGAGCTGTTTTTT
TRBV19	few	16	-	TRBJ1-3	CASSSPRQWSGNTIYF	TGTGCCAGTAGTAGCCCCCGACAATGGTCTGGAAACACCATATATTTT
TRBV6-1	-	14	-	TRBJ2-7	CASHQEGSFYEQYF	TGTGCCAGCCACCAAGAGGGCAGTTTCTACGAGCAGTACTTC
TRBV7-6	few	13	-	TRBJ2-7	CASSLDSSYEQYF	TGTGCCAGCAGCTTAGACAGCTCCTACGAGCAGTACTTC
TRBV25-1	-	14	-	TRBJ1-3	CASSEAGAKDTIYF	TGTGCCAGCAGTGAGGCGGGGGCTAAAGACACCATATATTTT